The next 3 T cell receptor beta chains were all read from a single sample in a study of shared clonotypes between healthy human individuals. Only in-frame clones appear in the TCRdb table, and some are missing; sequencing was by immunoSEQ multiplex PCR. Among 650,000 to 750,000 clones listed, around 72% were seen once. Specimen: memory CD4+ T cells sorted from blood. Subset in this sample: CD45RA-negative fraction. The receptors stem from a woman aged 25 to 39 in good health.

The chain combines TRBV6-1 with TRBJ1-5; D gene unclear. The germline CDR1 and CDR2 sequences are MNHNS and SASEGT. The CDR3 is made up of 13 amino acids. Trimming took 3 bases from V and 10 from J, leaving 13 bases between them. The CDR3 nucleotides are TGTGCCAGCAGTGATGTTTCAAGTACTCCCCAGCATTTT. Its translation: CASSDVSSTPQHF.

The J gene is TRBJ2-1, the V gene TRBV5-1; D is perhaps TRBD2 (6 bases). Germline V gene sequence: CDR1 SGHRS, CDR2 YFSETQ. This CDR3 has 17 residues. The V end lost 3 bases, the J end lost 1 base, and 17 bases lay between the germline ends. DNA of the CDR3: TGCGCCAGCAGCTCGGGAAAGACGGGAGTGTCCTACAATGAGCAGTTCTTC. It specifies CASSSGKTGVSYNEQFF.

CDR3 sequence: CASSFVLRPLNTEAFF. CDR3 coding DNA: TGCGCCAGCAGCTTTGTGTTGAGGCCTCTCAACACTGAAGCTTTCTTT. J is TRBJ1-1 and V is TRBV5-1; no reliable D call. The CDR3 totals 16 residues. The V end was cut by 2 bases, the J end by 2 bases, with 16 bases between. Germline V gives CDR1 SGHRS, CDR2 YFSETQ. The entire variable domain, with the rest obtained from reference TRBV5-1 and TRBJ1-1, is as follows: KAGVTQTPRYLIKTRGQQVTLSCSPISGHRSVSWYQQTPGQGLQFLFEYFSETQRNKGNFPGRFSGRQFSNSRSEMNVSTLELGDSALYLCASSFVLRPLNTEAFFGQGTRLTVV.